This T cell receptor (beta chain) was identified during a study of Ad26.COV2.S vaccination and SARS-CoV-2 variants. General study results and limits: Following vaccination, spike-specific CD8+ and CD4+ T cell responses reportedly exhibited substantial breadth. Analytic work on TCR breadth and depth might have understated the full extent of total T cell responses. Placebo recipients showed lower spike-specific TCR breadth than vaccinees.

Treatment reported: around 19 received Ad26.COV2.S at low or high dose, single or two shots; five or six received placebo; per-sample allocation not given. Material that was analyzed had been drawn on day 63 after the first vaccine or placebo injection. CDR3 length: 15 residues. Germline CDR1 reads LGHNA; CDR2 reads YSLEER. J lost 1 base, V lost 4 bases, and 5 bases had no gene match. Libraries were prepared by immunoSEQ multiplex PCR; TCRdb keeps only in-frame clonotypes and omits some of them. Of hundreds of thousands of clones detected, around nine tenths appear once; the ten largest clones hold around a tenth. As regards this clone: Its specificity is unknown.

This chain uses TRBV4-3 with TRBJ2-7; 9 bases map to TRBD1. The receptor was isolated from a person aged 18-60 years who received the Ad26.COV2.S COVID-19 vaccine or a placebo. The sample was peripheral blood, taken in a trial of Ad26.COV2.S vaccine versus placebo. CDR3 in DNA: TGCGCCAGCAGCCCCCAGGGACAGGGTTCCTACGAGCAGTACTTC. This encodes CASSPQGQGSYEQYF.